This is a list of T cell receptor beta chains from one sample in a study of cytomegalovirus exposure and HLA in healthy donors. Profiling relied on immunoSEQ multiplex PCR, and the TCRdb table lists in-frame clones only, not all of them. The table has 150,000 to 200,000 clones, around 72% seen once. Sample: PBMCs. The receptor set was obtained from a woman in her thirties or forties in good health and CMV-seropositive. CDR3s include the opening cysteine and the closing phenylalanine or tryptophan. Fields, in order: D gene, J gene, V gene, clone size, CDR3 protein, CDR3 DNA. The D gene is left open where the match is weak. The size of a clone is reported for some rows only, either as once, few or many, or as a class for expanded clones.

d_gene: .; j_gene: TRBJ2-5; v_gene: TRBV28; abundance: .; CDR3aa: CASMVGETQYF; CDR3nt: TGTGCCAGCATGGTCGGGGAGACCCAGTACTTC
d_gene: TRBD1; j_gene: TRBJ2-1; v_gene: TRBV5-1; abundance: .; CDR3aa: CASSLTGDLYNEQFF; CDR3nt: TGCGCCAGCAGCCTTACAGGGGATCTCTACAATGAGCAGTTCTTC
d_gene: TRBD1; j_gene: TRBJ2-7; v_gene: TRBV5-1; abundance: .; CDR3aa: CASSGDSHYEQYF; CDR3nt: TGCGCCAGCAGCGGGGACAGCCACTACGAGCAGTACTTC
d_gene: .; j_gene: TRBJ1-2; v_gene: TRBV7-2; abundance: once; CDR3aa: CASSLSRDTNYGYTF; CDR3nt: TGTGCCAGCAGCTTATCTAGGGACACAAACTATGGCTACACCTTC
d_gene: .; j_gene: TRBJ2-1; v_gene: TRBV5-4; abundance: .; CDR3aa: CASSSNPGTRASYNEQFF; CDR3nt: TGTGCCAGCAGCTCAAATCCGGGGACAAGGGCCTCGTACAATGAGCAGTTCTTC
d_gene: .; j_gene: TRBJ1-5; v_gene: TRBV28; abundance: .; CDR3aa: CASSLILPPQHF; CDR3nt: TGTGCCAGCAGTTTGATCCTACCGCCCCAGCATTTT
d_gene: TRBD1; j_gene: TRBJ1-6; v_gene: TRBV7-9; abundance: few; CDR3aa: CASSSRDRGPPNSPLHF; CDR3nt: TGTGCCAGCAGTTCACGGGACAGGGGCCCTCCAAATTCACCCCTCCACTTT
d_gene: .; j_gene: TRBJ1-2; v_gene: TRBV5-1; abundance: few; CDR3aa: CASSTTSGNYGYTF; CDR3nt: TGCGCCAGCAGCACAACATCAGGGAACTATGGCTACACCTTC
d_gene: TRBD1; j_gene: TRBJ2-2; v_gene: TRBV4-2; abundance: .; CDR3aa: CASRMGDRDGTGELFF; CDR3nt: TGTGCCAGCCGAATGGGGGACAGGGACGGCACCGGGGAGCTGTTTTTT
d_gene: .; j_gene: TRBJ1-6; v_gene: TRBV30; abundance: .; CDR3aa: CAWEGVFNSPLHF; CDR3nt: TGTGCCTGGGAAGGGGTTTTCAATTCACCCCTCCACTTT
d_gene: TRBD1; j_gene: TRBJ1-6; v_gene: TRBV6-6; abundance: .; CDR3aa: CASNPRQGSPLHF; CDR3nt: TGTGCCAGCAACCCGAGACAGGGATCACCCCTCCACTTT
d_gene: .; j_gene: TRBJ2-7; v_gene: TRBV30; abundance: .; CDR3aa: CAWSQGILNEQYF; CDR3nt: TGTGCCTGGAGTCAGGGGATCTTGAACGAGCAGTACTTC
d_gene: .; j_gene: TRBJ2-7; v_gene: TRBV19; abundance: .; CDR3aa: CASSIGAGEGQYF; CDR3nt: TGTGCCAGTAGTATTGGTGCAGGGGAAGGGCAGTACTTC
d_gene: TRBD1; j_gene: TRBJ2-1; v_gene: TRBV5-6; abundance: .; CDR3aa: CASSLAGGEGQFF; CDR3nt: TGTGCCAGCAGCTTGGCAGGGGGCGAGGGGCAGTTCTTC
d_gene: .; j_gene: TRBJ2-5; v_gene: TRBV15; abundance: .; CDR3aa: CATSRTGGGPQETQYF; CDR3nt: TGTGCCACCAGCAGAACAGGGGGAGGGCCTCAAGAGACCCAGTACTTC
d_gene: .; j_gene: TRBJ1-5; v_gene: TRBV4-2; abundance: few; CDR3aa: CASSQVPGQPQHF; CDR3nt: TGTGCCAGCAGCCAAGTCCCCGGGCAGCCCCAGCATTTT
d_gene: .; j_gene: TRBJ1-2; v_gene: TRBV30; abundance: .; CDR3aa: CAWIQGSHGYTF; CDR3nt: TGTGCCTGGATTCAGGGGAGCCATGGCTACACCTTC
d_gene: .; j_gene: TRBJ2-3; v_gene: TRBV9; abundance: .; CDR3aa: CASSRATDTQYF; CDR3nt: TGTGCCAGCAGCCGAGCGACAGATACGCAGTATTTT
d_gene: .; j_gene: TRBJ1-1; v_gene: TRBV30; abundance: few; CDR3aa: CAWSKRRAGTEAFF; CDR3nt: TGTGCCTGGAGTAAGAGACGCGCAGGCACTGAAGCTTTCTTT
d_gene: .; j_gene: TRBJ1-5; v_gene: TRBV7-2; abundance: .; CDR3aa: CASSPGWTVNQPQHF; CDR3nt: TGTGCCAGCAGCCCCGGGTGGACAGTCAATCAGCCCCAGCATTTT
d_gene: .; j_gene: TRBJ2-1; v_gene: TRBV2; abundance: few; CDR3aa: CASSDLRYNEQFF; CDR3nt: TGTGCCAGCAGTGATTTGAGATACAATGAGCAGTTCTTC
d_gene: TRBD2; j_gene: TRBJ2-1; v_gene: TRBV7-3; abundance: .; CDR3aa: CASSLISGIYNEQFF; CDR3nt: TGTGCCAGCAGCTTAATTAGCGGGATCTACAATGAGCAGTTCTTC
d_gene: .; j_gene: TRBJ1-5; v_gene: TRBV27; abundance: .; CDR3aa: CASSPVNQPQHF; CDR3nt: TGTGCCAGCAGTCCCGTCAATCAGCCCCAGCATTTT
d_gene: .; j_gene: TRBJ2-3; v_gene: TRBV5-1; abundance: .; CDR3aa: CASRLVADTDTQYF; CDR3nt: TGCGCCAGCAGATTGGTAGCGGATACAGATACGCAGTATTTT
d_gene: TRBD2; j_gene: TRBJ2-3; v_gene: TRBV5-1; abundance: .; CDR3aa: CASRIGRATDTQYF; CDR3nt: TGCGCCAGCAGAATCGGGAGGGCCACAGATACGCAGTATTTT
d_gene: TRBD2; j_gene: TRBJ2-3; v_gene: TRBV4-3; abundance: .; CDR3aa: CASSLRLVAGGQGDTQYF; CDR3nt: TGCGCCAGCAGCCTAAGATTGGTAGCGGGGGGCCAGGGAGATACGCAGTATTTT
d_gene: TRBD2; j_gene: TRBJ2-1; v_gene: TRBV7-9; abundance: .; CDR3aa: CASSIRTSSVNEQFF; CDR3nt: TGTGCCAGCAGTATTCGGACTAGCTCTGTTAATGAGCAGTTCTTC
d_gene: TRBD1; j_gene: TRBJ2-1; v_gene: TRBV5-1; abundance: .; CDR3aa: CASYSTGQGRFSEQFF; CDR3nt: TGCGCCAGCTATAGCACGGGACAGGGTCGGTTTAGTGAGCAGTTCTTC
d_gene: TRBD1; j_gene: TRBJ1-1; v_gene: TRBV7-6; abundance: .; CDR3aa: CASSLGLGQGAFGEAFF; CDR3nt: TGTGCCAGCAGCTTAGGTCTGGGACAGGGGGCGTTTGGTGAAGCTTTCTTT
d_gene: TRBD1; j_gene: TRBJ2-7; v_gene: TRBV2; abundance: .; CDR3aa: CASRGDRGLFEQYF; CDR3nt: TGTGCCAGCAGAGGGGACAGGGGGCTCTTCGAGCAGTACTTC
d_gene: TRBD2; j_gene: TRBJ2-3; v_gene: TRBV5-4; abundance: .; CDR3aa: CASSLSAGTSTDTQYF; CDR3nt: TGTGCCAGCAGCTTATCAGCGGGAACTAGCACAGATACGCAGTATTTT
d_gene: .; j_gene: TRBJ1-4; v_gene: TRBV4-1; abundance: once; CDR3aa: CASSSVATNEKLFF; CDR3nt: TGCGCCAGCAGCTCAGTTGCAACTAATGAAAAACTGTTTTTT
d_gene: .; j_gene: TRBJ2-1; v_gene: TRBV5-1; abundance: .; CDR3aa: CASSNWGESYNEQFF; CDR3nt: TGCGCCAGCAGCAACTGGGGGGAGTCCTACAATGAGCAGTTCTTC
d_gene: .; j_gene: TRBJ2-1; v_gene: TRBV7-9; abundance: .; CDR3aa: CASSSKKLNNEQFF; CDR3nt: TGTGCCAGCAGCTCCAAAAAACTGAACAATGAGCAGTTCTTC
d_gene: TRBD1; j_gene: TRBJ2-7; v_gene: TRBV2; abundance: .; CDR3aa: CASTLETGWPYEQYF; CDR3nt: TGTGCCAGCACGCTCGAGACAGGGTGGCCATACGAGCAGTACTTC
d_gene: .; j_gene: TRBJ1-4; v_gene: TRBV6-6; abundance: .; CDR3aa: CASRLHPFGVNEKLFF; CDR3nt: TGTGCCAGCAGATTACACCCCTTCGGGGTAAATGAAAAACTGTTTTTT
d_gene: TRBD1; j_gene: TRBJ1-2; v_gene: TRBV19; abundance: many; CDR3aa: CASSIDVGTGINYGYTF; CDR3nt: TGTGCCAGTAGTATAGATGTCGGGACAGGGATTAACTATGGCTACACCTTC
d_gene: TRBD2; j_gene: TRBJ2-3; v_gene: TRBV15; abundance: .; CDR3aa: CATSNPGLAGNTQYF; CDR3nt: TGTGCCACCAGCAACCCGGGACTAGCGGGGAATACGCAGTATTTT
d_gene: TRBD2; j_gene: TRBJ2-1; v_gene: TRBV2; abundance: .; CDR3aa: CASTIRRLAGGYNEQFF; CDR3nt: TGTGCCAGCACCATCCGAAGACTAGCGGGGGGATACAATGAGCAGTTCTTC
d_gene: TRBD1; j_gene: TRBJ1-2; v_gene: TRBV9; abundance: .; CDR3aa: CASSFQTGFYGYTF; CDR3nt: TGTGCCAGCAGCTTCCAGACAGGGTTCTATGGCTACACCTTC
d_gene: .; j_gene: TRBJ2-6; v_gene: TRBV4-3; abundance: once; CDR3aa: CASSQERNSGANGLTF; CDR3nt: TGCGCCAGCAGCCAAGAACGTAACTCTGGGGCCAACGGCCTGACTTTC
d_gene: .; j_gene: TRBJ1-1; v_gene: TRBV21-1; abundance: .; CDR3aa: CASSKAHGGVNTEAFF; CDR3nt: TGTGCCAGCAGCAAAGCCCATGGAGGAGTGAACACTGAAGCTTTCTTT
d_gene: .; j_gene: TRBJ2-3; v_gene: TRBV7-6; abundance: .; CDR3aa: CASSPGGDTQYF; CDR3nt: TGTGCCAGCAGCCCTGGCGGAGATACGCAGTATTTT
d_gene: TRBD2; j_gene: TRBJ2-7; v_gene: TRBV7-9; abundance: .; CDR3aa: CASSHEFSGVDEQYF; CDR3nt: TGTGCCAGCAGCCACGAGTTCAGCGGGGTTGACGAGCAGTACTTC
d_gene: TRBD1; j_gene: TRBJ2-1; v_gene: TRBV6-1; abundance: once; CDR3aa: CASSRDRGRSEQFF; CDR3nt: TGTGCCAGCAGCCGGGACAGGGGGCGGAGTGAGCAGTTCTTC
d_gene: .; j_gene: TRBJ1-2; v_gene: TRBV5-1; abundance: .; CDR3aa: CASSPGHRDVTNYGYTF; CDR3nt: TGCGCCAGCAGCCCGGGACACCGAGACGTTACTAACTATGGCTACACCTTC
d_gene: .; j_gene: TRBJ2-7; v_gene: TRBV6-6; abundance: .; CDR3aa: CASSYHNSYEQYF; CDR3nt: TGTGCCAGCAGTTACCACAACAGCTACGAGCAGTACTTC